The subject of this entry is one TCR beta chain. Its antigen has not been determined. No base-level quality is on record; no much larger clone is a single base apart. This sample was taken from a study of T cell responses to AZD1222 COVID-19 vaccine (dated by TCRdb to the early 2020s). With respect to the entire study: TCR sequencing was performed for about 250 trial participants, of whom some 200 were given two doses of AZD1222 and some 26 were given two doses of MenACWY control vaccine. Trial participants were enrolled into age subgroups of 18-55, 56-69 and 70-plus years, which contained approximately 150, 30 and 60 TCR-sequenced participants, respectively. Study-wide findings and limitations: After two AZD1222 doses, spike-specific TCR breadth and depth were significantly higher than at day 0 and than in MenACWY recipients. Epitopes outside the regions mutated in the B.1.351 and B.1.1.7 variants were reportedly recognized by nearly half of the unique spike-specific TCRs. Participants were mostly white British, with more females than males. The authors suggested clonal diversity may have been underestimated. Only 5 to 7 AZD1222 recipients were SARS-CoV-2 seropositive at baseline, limiting conclusions about previously exposed vaccinees. The 56-69-year group was small, and its depth increase did not reach significance, likely because of low power. Because no day 14 peak-response samples were available, the repertoires could be characterized only after the peak T cell response. Vaccine-associated CD4 TCRs spanned the whole spike protein, with dominant responses in regions 160-218 and 743-854.

In the paper's terms, the time point label means: about 28 days (+/-7) after the second vaccine dose. Because spike-specific TCR depth and breadth did not differ between the two schedules, AZD1222 recipients who got a second dose at roughly 4 weeks were pooled with those who got a second dose at roughly 12 weeks. The vaccinee samples were drawn from two UK trials, COV001 and COV002, one of which was a single-blind randomized controlled phase 2/3 trial testing AZD1222 (ChAdOx1 nCoV-19) in healthy adults. For TCRbeta chain sequencing, PBMC samples from trial participants were taken at day 0 and at day 28 after the second dose. V and J are trimmed by 3 bases and 0 bases, and the gene matches miss 4 bases of the junction. Including the terminal cysteine and phenylalanine, the CDR3 comprises 15 residues. The only DNA kept is the CDR3, 45 bases in frame from the first base. Looking up the germline V gene yields CDR1 MDHEN and CDR2 SYDVKM.

The CDR3 regions of human TCRbeta chains were analyzed by immunosequencing. In the source study's methods: Repertoire TCRs were matched against a reference library of SARS-CoV-2-specific TCRs generated with the MIRA antigen-specificity platform. Breadth meant the fraction of unique TCRs that were SARS-CoV-2-associated, whereas depth meant the fraction of total T cells that were SARS-CoV-2-associated. Using the MIRA data, every spike-specific TCR was mapped to the spike region that the TCR reacted to and assigned to either a CD4 or a CD8 class. Log10-transformed breadth and depth values were compared by one-way ANOVA with Sidak's multiple comparisons tests. Held by TCRdb, this immuneACCESS table contains in-frame sequences only and omits some clones. Under half of the omission traces to an unresolved V gene where checked; the cause of the rest is unknown. V, J and clone size derive from that table, while D and trimming were established from the DNA sequence. This sample lists nearly 95,000 clones; 80% to 90% were detected once. Together, the top ten hold roughly 2.7% of the sample.

Sequencing was performed on peripheral blood, taken 28 days after the second AZD1222 dose. This clonotype originated in an adult who received the AZD1222 COVID-19 vaccine. This chain joins TRBV28 to TRBJ1-1; TRBD1 aligns with 7 central bases. The CDR3 protein is CASSLWGQMNTEAFF. The DNA reads as follows: TGTGCCAGCAGTTTGTGGGGACAGATGAACACTGAAGCTTTCTTT.